The next 28 T cell receptor beta chains were all read from a single sample in a study of blood T cell repertoires in COVID-19. Profiled with immunoSEQ multiplex PCR; TCRdb holds only in-frame clones, not every one. The profile shows roughly 160,000 clones, roughly 84% of them singletons. Sample: PBMCs or T cells enriched from blood (not recorded which). The receptors here all came from a man aged 55 to 70 who had recovered from COVID-19.

The rearrangement uses TRBV6-5 and TRBJ1-1, with 8 bases that match TRBD1. The junction had 14 bases not matched to a gene; V was cut back by 5 bases and J by 9 bases. From germline, CDR1 is MNHEY and CDR2 SVGAGI. CDR3 size: 15 residues. The chain's CDR3 is CASSQPGQAALKAFF. The CDR3 DNA reads as TGTGCCAGCAGTCAACCGGGACAGGCTGCGCTGAAAGCTTTCTTT.

This clone was observed a handful of times. V usage is TRBV28 and J usage is TRBJ1-4, with 9 bases matching TRBD1. Germline assignment: CDR1 MDHEN and CDR2 SYDVKM. This CDR3 spans 15 amino acids. Trimming cost V 4 bases and J 6 bases; bases outside gene matches: 6. CDR3 residues: CASSSRQGGYEKLFF. As DNA, the CDR3 is TGTGCCAGCAGTTCAAGACAGGGGGGGTATGAAAAACTGTTTTTT.

The chain recombines TRBV2 with TRBJ1-1; D gene ambiguous. This CDR3 is 13 amino acids long. V was shortened by 7 bases and J by 1 base, with 10 bases between the two germline ends. Germline-derived CDR1 and CDR2 are SNHLY and FYNNEI. Written as DNA, the CDR3 is TGTGCCAGCAACTTGCGTGCGAACACTGAAGCTTTCTTT. Its protein is CASNLRANTEAFF.

This chain uses TRBV6-1 with TRBJ1-2, with 10 bases identical to TRBD1. Germline CDR1 MNHNS, CDR2 SASEGT. V gave up 3 bases and J gave up 0 bases; unmatched junction bases: 1. CDR3 length: 15 amino acids. CDR3 protein: CASSEGTGANYGYTF. In DNA, the CDR3 is TGTGCCAGCAGTGAGGGGACAGGGGCTAACTATGGCTACACCTTC.

This rearrangement joins TRBV2 to TRBJ1-1; D is unresolved. The V end lost 6 bases, the J end lost 5 bases, and 22 bases lay between the germline ends. Germline assignment: CDR1 SNHLY and CDR2 FYNNEI. The CDR3 is made up of 16 amino acids. The CDR3 loop reads CASSLEVSVRMTEAFF. CDR3 nucleotides: TGTGCCAGCAGCCTAGAGGTCAGCGTAAGAATGACTGAAGCTTTCTTT.

The chain joins TRBV19 to TRBJ1-1, with 7 bases fitting TRBD1. This CDR3 has 14 residues. Germline lookup yields CDR1 LNHDA and CDR2 SQIVND (reference sequence). With 4 bases clipped from V and 5 bases from J, the junction kept 7 bases outside the gene matches. Here the CDR3 DNA reads TGTGCCAGTAGTACCGGGACAGCAACGACTGAAGCTTTCTTT. It yields the protein CASSTGTATTEAFF.

The chain recombines TRBV28 with TRBJ1-6; D is perhaps TRBD1 (5 bases). CDR3 size: 12 residues. The germline V gene encodes CDR1 MDHEN and CDR2 SYDVKM. V lost 7 bases to trimming and J lost 9 bases, with 10 bases between them. The CDR3 nucleotides are TGTGCCAGCACCACAGGTCCTTCACCCCTCCACTTT. Its protein is CASTTGPSPLHF.

This clone was recorded a few times. The chain recombines TRBV19 with TRBJ2-3; D is unclear. Germline CDR1 and CDR2: LNHDA and SQIVND (reference sequence). The CDR3 sequence is 13 residues long. The V gene lost 7 bases and the J gene lost 0 bases, with 8 bases spanning the gap. Here the CDR3 reads CASKWASTDTQYF. Written as DNA, the CDR3 is TGTGCCAGTAAGTGGGCGAGCACAGATACGCAGTATTTT. The variable domain in full, with the rest retrieved from reference TRBV19 and TRBJ2-3, is DGGITQSPKYLFRKEGQNVTLSCEQNLNHDAMYWYRQDPGQGLRLIYYSQIVNDFQKGDIAEGYSVSREKKESFPLTVTSAQKNPTAFYLCASKWASTDTQYFGPGTRLTVL.

The CDR3 DNA follows: TGTGCCAGCAGCCAAGGGAGGACCCAAGAGACCCAGTACTTC. This gives the protein CASSQGRTQETQYF. The rearrangement joins TRBV3-1 (or the pseudogene TRBV3-2) to TRBJ2-5, with D perhaps matching TRBD2 (5 bases). The CDR3 length is 14 residues. Trimming cost V 1 base and J 1 base, with 7 bases left between them. Germline values: CDR1 LGHDT, CDR2 YNNKEL (reference sequence).

This chain links TRBV5-1 with TRBJ1-1; tentative D call: TRBD1 (5 bases). The V end lost 4 bases, the J end lost 0 bases, and 13 bases lay between the germline ends. The germline gives CDR1 SGHRS, CDR2 YFSETQ. The CDR3 totals 15 residues. As DNA, the CDR3 is TGCGCCAGCAGCCCACTACAGGTGATGAACACTGAAGCTTTCTTT. Protein product: CASSPLQVMNTEAFF. Based on the CDR3 plus reference TRBV5-1 and TRBJ1-1, the full variable domain is KAGVTQTPRYLIKTRGQQVTLSCSPISGHRSVSWYQQTPGQGLQFLFEYFSETQRNKGNFPGRFSGRQFSNSRSEMNVSTLELGDSALYLCASSPLQVMNTEAFFGQGTRLTVV.

This chain uses TRBV12-5 with TRBJ2-7, with a weak D call TRBD2 (6 bases). The CDR3 is 15 residues long. CDR1 is LGHNT, CDR2 FRNRAP, per germline. V lost 6 bases and J lost 5, with 20 bases in between. Written as DNA, the CDR3 is TGTGCTAGTGGAAAGAGACGGGGGTCATGGGACGAGCAGTACTTC. Protein sequence: CASGKRRGSWDEQYF.

This chain uses TRBV9 with TRBJ2-7; a weak D match, TRBD1 (7 bases). The germline V gene encodes CDR1 SGDLS and CDR2 YYNGEE. V lost 4 bases, J lost 4 bases, and 18 bases lay in between. CDR3 length: 15 amino acids. The CDR3 DNA is TGTGCCAGCAGCCAGGGGGGAAGGGGGTCTTACGAGCAGTACTTC. Translation: CASSQGGRGSYEQYF.

V gene TRBV3-1 (or the pseudogene TRBV3-2) combines with J gene TRBJ2-1; 8 nucleotides align to TRBD2. With 0 bases clipped from V and 8 bases from J, the junction kept 9 bases outside the gene matches. The CDR3 is 16 amino acids. The germline CDR1 and CDR2 sequences are LGHDT and YNNKEL (reference sequence). CDR3 sequence: CASSQDASGSVDEQFF. The CDR3 DNA reads as TGTGCCAGCAGCCAAGATGCGAGCGGGAGTGTGGATGAGCAGTTCTTC.

The rearrangement joins TRBV5-1 to TRBJ1-5; D possibly corresponds to TRBD1 (5 bases). V lost 3 bases to trimming and J lost 5 bases, with 12 bases between them. This CDR3 is built from 14 residues. Per the germline V gene, CDR1 is SGHRS and CDR2 is YFSETQ. The CDR3 region has the DNA TGCGCCAGCAGCTATCGGGGGGGAGATCAGCCCCAGCATTTT. Translation: CASSYRGGDQPQHF.

The table lists this clone with a few counts. This rearrangement joins TRBV11-2 to TRBJ2-3; D might be TRBD2 (5 bases). The CDR3 loop spans 14 amino acids. The germline gives CDR1 SGHAT, CDR2 FQNNGV. Trimming left V 3 bases short and J 6 bases short, with 13 bases between. The CDR3 region is CASSFGSWTDTQYF. The DNA for the CDR3 is TGTGCCAGCAGCTTCGGCTCATGGACTGATACGCAGTATTTT.

The chain couples TRBV28 to TRBJ2-5; 7 bases align to TRBD1. The trim removed 7 bases at V and 4 bases at J, leaving 6 bases unmatched. CDR3 length equals 13 residues. Germline CDR1 MDHEN, CDR2 SYDVKM. In DNA form, the CDR3 reads TGTGCCAGCACCCGACAGGGAACAGAGACCCAGTACTTC. Protein product: CASTRQGTETQYF. The full variable domain, rest sourced from reference TRBV28 and TRBJ2-5, is DVKVTQSSRYLVKRTGEKVFLECVQDMDHENMFWYRQDPGLGLRLIYFSYDVKMKEKGDIPEGYSVSREKKERFSLILESASTNQTSMYLCASTRQGTETQYFGPGTRLLVL.

This rearrangement joins TRBV30 to TRBJ1-1; unclear D gene. V lost 0 bases and J 1 base, leaving 9 bases between the germline ends. CDR1 and CDR2 from the germline V gene are GTSNPN and SVGIG (reference sequence). There are 14 residues in the CDR3. The CDR3, as DNA: TGTGCCTGGAGTGTAGTGGCAGAGAACACTGAAGCTTTCTTT. Its translation: CAWSVVAENTEAFF.

This rearrangement joins TRBV5-1 to TRBJ2-7, with 7 positions matching TRBD1. Germline CDR1 SGHRS, CDR2 YFSETQ. The CDR3 has 15 residues. Trimming at V came to 0 bases and at J to 3 bases, leaving 6 bases not matched to a gene. The CDR3 loop reads CASSLGDSVLYEQYF. The CDR3 DNA is TGCGCCAGCAGCTTGGGGGACAGTGTACTCTACGAGCAGTACTTC.

This clone has more than one count but fewer than ten. This sequence joins TRBV11-3 and TRBJ2-2; TRBD2 matches at 12 bases. This CDR3 has 17 residues. V lost 1 base to trimming and J lost 5 bases; unmatched junction nucleotides: 5. Germline CDR1 SGHNT, CDR2 YENEEA. CDR3 protein: CASSLGTGTSGTGELFF. The CDR3 DNA is TGTGCCAGCAGCTTAGGAACGGGGACTAGCGGGACCGGGGAGCTGTTTTTT.

The gene calls are TRBV4-2 and TRBJ2-1; D may be TRBD1 (5 bases). The CDR3 has 15 residues. V lost 3 bases, J lost 10 bases, and 19 bases lay in between. From germline, CDR1 is LGHNA and CDR2 YNFKEQ. The CDR3 region is CASSHLRPGQEEQFF. In DNA, the CDR3 is TGTGCCAGCAGCCATCTAAGGCCAGGACAAGAGGAGCAGTTCTTC.

V is TRBV27 and J is TRBJ1-4; D remains unclear. The CDR3 covers 12 residues. Trimming left V 5 bases short and J 7 bases short, with 8 bases between. CDR1 is MNHEY, CDR2 SMNVEV, per germline (reference sequence). CDR3 in DNA: TGTGCCAGCAGTCTATACGGTGAAAAACTGTTTTTT. Protein sequence: CASSLYGEKLFF.

The rearrangement links TRBV18 to TRBJ2-7, with a possible D match to TRBD2 (6 bases). V lost 2 bases, J lost 7 bases, and 18 bases lay in between. CDR3 length: 15 residues. Per the germline V gene, CDR1 is KGHSH and CDR2 is LQKENI. In nucleotides, the CDR3 is TGTGCCAGCTCACCAACCGGACGGGGGTTTCGGGAGCAGTACTTC. Residues: CASSPTGRGFREQYF.

The chain carries TRBV6-2 or TRBV6-3 and TRBJ1-2, with 8 bases aligning to TRBD1. CDR3 length: 16 residues. Germline CDR1 and CDR2: MNHEY and SVGEGT. Trimming at V came to 4 bases and at J to 0 bases, leaving 7 bases not matched to a gene. In DNA form, the CDR3 reads TGTGCCAGCAGTTCCCCCGGACAGGGCGCTAACTATGGCTACACCTTC. Its protein is CASSSPGQGANYGYTF.

The chain has TRBV5-1 and TRBJ2-1; maybe TRBD2 (5 bases). The CDR3 contains 14 residues. CDR1 is SGHRS and CDR2 is YFSETQ in the germline V gene. V lost 1 base and J lost 13, with 18 bases in between. The CDR3: CASSLRIGNLNQFF. The CDR3 coding sequence is TGCGCCAGCAGCTTGAGAATCGGGAATCTCAATCAGTTCTTC.

In its sample, this clone was seen once. The chain carries TRBV28 and TRBJ1-2; the D gene is possibly TRBD1 (5 bases). The CDR3 has 15 amino acids. Looked up from germline, CDR1 is MDHEN and CDR2 is SYDVKM. Trimming removed 6 bases at V and 2 bases at J, with 16 bases between. The CDR3 DNA is TGTGCCAGCAGAGCCCGTGGCAGGGTGAACTATGGCTACACCTTC. It yields the protein CASRARGRVNYGYTF.

V and J are TRBV6-1 and TRBJ1-5, with D unresolved. The V gene lost 3 bases and the J gene lost 1 base, with 7 bases spanning the gap. The CDR3 has 14 residues. Germline V gene data show CDR1 as MNHNS and CDR2 as SASEGT. The CDR3 sequence is CASSDGLSNQPQHF. In DNA, the CDR3 is TGTGCCAGCAGTGACGGGTTGAGCAATCAGCCCCAGCATTTT.

V and J are TRBV6-5 and TRBJ1-1; a possible D gene is TRBD1 (6 bases). With 0 bases removed from V and 1 base from J, the gap between germline ends came to 9 bases. This CDR3 has 15 amino acids. The germline CDR1 and CDR2 sequences are MNHEY and SVGAGI. Here the CDR3 DNA reads TGTGCCAGCAGTTACTCCCGGACAGCGAACACTGAAGCTTTCTTT. Translated: CASSYSRTANTEAFF.

This rearrangement joins TRBV28 to TRBJ1-1, with D uncertain. The length of the CDR3 is 12 residues. V lost 4 bases, J lost 0 bases, and 3 bases lay in between. CDR1 is MDHEN, CDR2 SYDVKM, per germline. The chain's CDR3 is CASSSMNTEAFF. CDR3 in DNA: TGTGCCAGCAGTTCTATGAACACTGAAGCTTTCTTT.